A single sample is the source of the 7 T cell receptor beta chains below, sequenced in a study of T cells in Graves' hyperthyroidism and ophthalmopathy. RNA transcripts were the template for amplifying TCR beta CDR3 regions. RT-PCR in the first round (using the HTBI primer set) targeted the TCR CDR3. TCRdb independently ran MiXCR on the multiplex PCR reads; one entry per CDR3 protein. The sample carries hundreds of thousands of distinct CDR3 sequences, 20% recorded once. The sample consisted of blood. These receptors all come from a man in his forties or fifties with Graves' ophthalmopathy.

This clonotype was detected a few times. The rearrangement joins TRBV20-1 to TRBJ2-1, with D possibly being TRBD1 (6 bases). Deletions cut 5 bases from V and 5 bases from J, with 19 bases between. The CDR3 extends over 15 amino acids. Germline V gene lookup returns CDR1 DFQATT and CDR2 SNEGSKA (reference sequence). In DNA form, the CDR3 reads TGCAGTGCTTCTAGGGGGATAACCCCCGACAATGAGCAGTTCTTC. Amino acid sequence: CSASRGITPDNEQFF.

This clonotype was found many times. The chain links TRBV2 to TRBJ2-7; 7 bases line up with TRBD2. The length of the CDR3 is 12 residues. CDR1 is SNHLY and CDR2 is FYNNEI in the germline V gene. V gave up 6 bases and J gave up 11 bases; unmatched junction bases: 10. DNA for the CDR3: TGTGCCAGCAGCCCTATTGGGGGGGGTGAGTACTTC. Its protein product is CASSPIGGGEYF.

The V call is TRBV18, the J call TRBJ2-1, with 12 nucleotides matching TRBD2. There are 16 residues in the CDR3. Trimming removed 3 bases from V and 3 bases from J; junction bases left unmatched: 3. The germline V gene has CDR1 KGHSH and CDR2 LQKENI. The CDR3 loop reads CASSPASGGGYNEQFF. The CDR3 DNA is TGTGCCAGCTCACCCGCTAGCGGGGGGGGCTACAATGAGCAGTTCTTC.

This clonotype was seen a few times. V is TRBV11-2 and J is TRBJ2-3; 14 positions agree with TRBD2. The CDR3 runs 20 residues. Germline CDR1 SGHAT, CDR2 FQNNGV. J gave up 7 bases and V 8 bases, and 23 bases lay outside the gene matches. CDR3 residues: CASGYPPTGTSGRPTNTQYF. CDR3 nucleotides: TGTGCCAGCGGATACCCCCCTACCGGGACTAGCGGGAGACCCACCAATACGCAGTATTTT.

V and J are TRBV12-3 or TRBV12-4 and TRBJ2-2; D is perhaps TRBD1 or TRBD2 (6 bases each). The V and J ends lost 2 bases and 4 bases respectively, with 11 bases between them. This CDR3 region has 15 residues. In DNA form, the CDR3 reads TGTGCCAGCAGTTTAAGGGGGGCGAGCACCGGGGAGCTGTTTTTT. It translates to CASSLRGASTGELFF.

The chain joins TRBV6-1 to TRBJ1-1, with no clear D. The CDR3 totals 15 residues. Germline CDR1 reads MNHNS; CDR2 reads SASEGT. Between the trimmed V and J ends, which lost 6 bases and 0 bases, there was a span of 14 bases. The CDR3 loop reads CASREPPGVNTEAFF. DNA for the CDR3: TGTGCCAGCAGAGAGCCACCGGGAGTGAACACTGAAGCTTTCTTT.

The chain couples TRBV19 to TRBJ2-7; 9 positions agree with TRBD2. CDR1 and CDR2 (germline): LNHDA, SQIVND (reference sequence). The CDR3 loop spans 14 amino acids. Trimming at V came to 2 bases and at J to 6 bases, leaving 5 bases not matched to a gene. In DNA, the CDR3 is TGTGCCAGTAGTATAAAAGCGGGAGGTCGCGAGCAGTACTTC. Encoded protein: CASSIKAGGREQYF.